Given below is one T cell receptor (beta chain) in context. These data are taken from a study of OX40 agonist ivuxolimab in advanced cancers. TCRdb's table, derived via immunoSEQ multiplex PCR, lists solely in-frame clones and lacks some. Here the sample spans about 19,000 clones, around two thirds being singletons. Source: CD4+ or CD8+ T cells sorted from blood, taken in a trial of the OX40 agonist ivuxolimab. The TCR originated in an adult with an advanced solid tumor such as melanoma, head and neck, liver or kidney cancer.

CDR3 protein: CASWEREKGTQYF. The CDR3 DNA follows: TGTGCCAGCTGGGAGCGGGAGAAAGGTACGCAGTATTTT. The gene calls are TRBV2 and TRBJ2-3; 8 bases fit TRBD2. The CDR3 contains 13 residues. The germline V gene encodes CDR1 SNHLY and CDR2 FYNNEI. V dropped 8 bases and J dropped 8; count of bases not matched to a gene: 9. Supplemented by reference TRBV2 and TRBJ2-3, the full variable domain reads EPEVTQTPSHQVTQMGQEVILRCVPISNHLYFYWYRQILGQKVEFLVSFYNNEISEKSEIFDDQFSVERPDGSNFTLKIRSTKLEDSAMYFCASWEREKGTQYFGPGTRLTVL.